This T cell receptor beta chain is drawn from a study of tumor-infiltrating lymphocytes in primary liver carcinoma. This clonotype has just a few counts. Its antigen remains unidentified. Since a much larger clone is just one base distant, this may be a read error. The DNA is omitted, as the CDR3 cannot be located on it reliably, and the CDR3 follows TCRdb's listing. TCR beta cDNA was made from 500 ng total RNA with a constant-region primer. Amplification in three nested multiplex PCR rounds with slightly modified ARM-PCR gave rise to TCR beta libraries. A C-beta reverse primer and TRBV1-TRBV30 forward primers served in each of the first two PCR rounds, at about 10 cycles apiece. TCRdb passed the multiplex PCR reads through MiXCR, listing each CDR3 protein once. This table holds 40,000 to 60,000 distinct CDR3 sequences, 70% to 85% found once. The roughly 20-31 mg bulk tissue piece was not sorted before simultaneous RNA and DNA extraction.

Study-wide results and limits: Tumor-adjacent and tumor-blood pairs showed less overlap than tumor region pairs.

Including both end residues, the CDR3 is 12 amino acids long. Germline loops: CDR1 GTSNPN, CDR2 SVGIG (reference sequence). The receptor's source is a man between 40 and 49 years old with primary liver carcinoma and hepatitis B virus infection. Sequencing used liver tumor tissue from sampling region 3. The subset is: tumor region T3, left-lateral pole. This chain uses TRBV30 with TRBJ1-5. The CDR3 sequence is CAWGGGNQPQRF.